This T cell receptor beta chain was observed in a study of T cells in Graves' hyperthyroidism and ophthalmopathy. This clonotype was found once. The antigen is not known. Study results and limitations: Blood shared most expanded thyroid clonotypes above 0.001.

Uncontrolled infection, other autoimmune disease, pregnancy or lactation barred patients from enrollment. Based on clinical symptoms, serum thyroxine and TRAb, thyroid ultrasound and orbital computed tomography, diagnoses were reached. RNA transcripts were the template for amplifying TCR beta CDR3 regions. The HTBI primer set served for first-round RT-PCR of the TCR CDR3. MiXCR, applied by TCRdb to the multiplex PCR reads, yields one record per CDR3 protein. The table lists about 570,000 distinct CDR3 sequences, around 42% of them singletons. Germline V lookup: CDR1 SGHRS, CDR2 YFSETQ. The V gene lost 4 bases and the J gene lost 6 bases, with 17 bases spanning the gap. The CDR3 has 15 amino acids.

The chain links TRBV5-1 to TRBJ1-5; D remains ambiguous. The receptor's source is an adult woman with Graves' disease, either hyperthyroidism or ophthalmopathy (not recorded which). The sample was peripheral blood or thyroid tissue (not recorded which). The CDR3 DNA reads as TGCGCCAGCAGCCTTTTAGGGAGTGAGGGTCAGCCCCAGCATTTT. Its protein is CASSLLGSEGQPQHF.